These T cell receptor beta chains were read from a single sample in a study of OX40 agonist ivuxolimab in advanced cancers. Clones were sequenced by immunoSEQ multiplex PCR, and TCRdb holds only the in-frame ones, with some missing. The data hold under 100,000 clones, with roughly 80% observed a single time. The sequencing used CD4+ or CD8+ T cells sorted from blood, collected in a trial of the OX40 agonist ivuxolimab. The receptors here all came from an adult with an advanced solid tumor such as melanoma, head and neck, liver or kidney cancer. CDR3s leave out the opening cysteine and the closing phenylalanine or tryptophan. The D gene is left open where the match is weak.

ASSLGGGATEAF | TRBJ1-1 | TRBV7-2 | -
SVVITGSDGYT | TRBJ1-2 | TRBV29-1 | -
ASSPSPAGLTIGYT | TRBJ1-2 | TRBV7-2 | -
ASSLAVQRQLNGYT | TRBJ1-2 | TRBV28 | -
ASSQDQQRSYEQY | TRBJ2-7 | TRBV4-1 | -
ASSQETSGVNTGELF | TRBJ2-2 | TRBV4-2 | TRBD2
ASSPGTGGNQPQH | TRBJ1-5 | TRBV18 | TRBD1
ASSSLTDTQY | TRBJ2-3 | TRBV18 | -
ASSLVTGVVARGYT | TRBJ1-2 | TRBV7-2 | TRBD1
ASRGRDTYNYGYT | TRBJ1-2 | TRBV6-5 | -
ASSQSVGPPGYGYT | TRBJ1-2 | TRBV4-2 | -
ASSLAGGQGINNSPLH | TRBJ1-6 | TRBV13 | TRBD1
AGSLRRGSSYEQY | TRBJ2-7 | TRBV7-8 | -
ASSLASTTEQY | TRBJ2-7 | TRBV5-1 | -
ASSLVRAYEQY | TRBJ2-7 | TRBV11-2 | -
ASSEGLAGGPVF | TRBJ2-1 | TRBV6-1 | TRBD2
AWSRQGAYGYT | TRBJ1-2 | TRBV30 | TRBD1
ASSQIGSSGNTIY | TRBJ1-3 | TRBV4-3 | -
ASSDTRGQLF | TRBJ2-2 | TRBV6-6 | -
ASSSQVGSGNTIY | TRBJ1-3 | TRBV5-1 | -
ASSISGGRHNEQF | TRBJ2-1 | TRBV19 | TRBD1
ASSLDAGINYEQY | TRBJ2-7 | TRBV7-6 | -
ASLRPGQGAGGYT | TRBJ1-2 | TRBV6-5 | TRBD1